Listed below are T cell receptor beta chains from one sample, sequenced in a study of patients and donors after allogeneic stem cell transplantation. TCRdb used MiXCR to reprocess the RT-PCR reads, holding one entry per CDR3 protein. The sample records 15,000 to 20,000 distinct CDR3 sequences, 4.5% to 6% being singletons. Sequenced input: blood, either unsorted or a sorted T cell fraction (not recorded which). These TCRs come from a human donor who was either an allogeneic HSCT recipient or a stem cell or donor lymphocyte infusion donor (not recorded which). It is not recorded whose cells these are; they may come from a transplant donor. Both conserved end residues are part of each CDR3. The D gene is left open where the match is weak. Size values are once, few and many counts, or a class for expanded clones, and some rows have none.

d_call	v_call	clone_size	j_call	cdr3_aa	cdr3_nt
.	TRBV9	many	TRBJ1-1	CASSTQALGHTEAFF	TGTGCCAGCAGCACCCAGGCCCTTGGACACACTGAAGCTTTCTTT
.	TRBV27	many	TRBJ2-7	CASRQMKGRLNYEQYF	TGTGCCAGCAGGCAGATGAAGGGGAGGCTAAATTACGAGCAGTACTTC
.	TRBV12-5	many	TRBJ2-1	CASGLVRFGPNEQFF	TGTGCTAGTGGTTTGGTACGGTTCGGCCCCAATGAGCAGTTCTTC
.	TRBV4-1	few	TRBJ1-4	CASSQVHNEKLFF	TGCGCCAGCAGCCAGGTCCATAATGAAAAACTGTTTTTT
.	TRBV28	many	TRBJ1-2	CASSPGGGGVYGYTF	TGTGCCAGCAGCCCCGGGGGGGGGGGCGTCTATGGCTACACCTTC
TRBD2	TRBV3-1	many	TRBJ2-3	CASRRGLARDTQYF	TGTGCCAGCAGGCGAGGACTAGCAAGAGATACGCAGTATTTT
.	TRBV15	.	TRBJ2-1	CATSRGTHSSYNEQFF	TGTGCCACCAGCAGGGGGACTCATAGCTCCTACAATGAGCAGTTCTTC
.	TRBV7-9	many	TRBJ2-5	CASTEGETQYF	TGTGCCAGCACCGAGGGGGAGACCCAGTACTTC
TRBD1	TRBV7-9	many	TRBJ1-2	CASSLAGQRNYGYTF	TGTGCCAGCAGCTTAGCGGGACAGAGGAACTATGGCTACACCTTC
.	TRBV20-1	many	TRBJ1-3	CSAVHEISGNTIYF	TGCAGTGCGGTACACGAGATCTCTGGAAACACCATATATTTT
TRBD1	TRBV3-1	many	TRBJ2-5	CASSHAGTGLETQYF	TGTGCCAGCAGCCATGCCGGGACAGGGCTAGAGACCCAGTACTTC
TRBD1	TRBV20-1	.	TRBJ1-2	CSASGQGGYRGGYTF	TGCAGTGCTAGCGGGCAGGGGGGATATCGGGGTGGCTACACCTTC
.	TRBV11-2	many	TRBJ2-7	CASSLQVTSYEQYF	TGTGCCAGCAGCTTACAGGTAACGAGCTACGAGCAGTACTTC
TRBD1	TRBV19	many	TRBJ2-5	CASSRGPQETQYF	TGTGCCAGTAGCAGGGGGCCCCAAGAGACCCAGTACTTC
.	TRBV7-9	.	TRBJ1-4	CASSKDRGKSEKLFF	TGTGCCAGCAGCAAGGATCGGGGGAAGAGTGAAAAACTGTTTTTT
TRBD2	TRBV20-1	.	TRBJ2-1	CSLTVAGAYNEQFF	TGCAGCCTAACCGTAGCGGGAGCCTACAATGAGCAGTTCTTC
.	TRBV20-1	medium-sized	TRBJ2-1	CSASRGRVGTYNEQFF	TGCAGTGCTAGTCGGGGCAGGGTGGGGACCTACAATGAGCAGTTCTTC
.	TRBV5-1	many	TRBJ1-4	CASSFPDPHTHEKLFF	TGCGCCAGCAGCTTTCCCGACCCTCATACGCATGAAAAACTGTTTTTT
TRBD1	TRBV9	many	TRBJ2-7	CASSPRQGAPGEQYF	TGTGCCAGCAGCCCCCGACAGGGGGCGCCGGGGGAGCAGTACTTC
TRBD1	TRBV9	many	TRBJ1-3	CASSVTARGRVGNTIYF	TGTGCCAGCAGCGTAACAGCCAGGGGGCGCGTCGGAAACACCATATATTTT
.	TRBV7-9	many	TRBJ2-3	CASSLLGSLSTDTQYF	TGTGCCAGCAGCTTATTGGGGTCCCTTAGCACAGATACGCAGTATTTT
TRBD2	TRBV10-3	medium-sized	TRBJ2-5	CAISEGTSGEETQYF	TGTGCCATCAGTGAGGGGACTAGCGGGGAAGAGACCCAGTACTTC
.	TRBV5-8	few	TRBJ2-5	CASSLVHLQETQYF	TGTGCCAGCAGCTTGGTTCACCTCCAAGAGACCCAGTACTTC
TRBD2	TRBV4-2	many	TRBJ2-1	CASCETSALNEQFF	TGTGCCAGCTGCGAGACTAGCGCTTTAAATGAGCAGTTCTTC
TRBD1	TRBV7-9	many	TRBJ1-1	CASSFRDSMNTEAFF	TGTGCCAGCAGCTTCCGGGACAGCATGAACACTGAAGCTTTCTTT
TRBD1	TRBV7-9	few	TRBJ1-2	CASSPRTGNYGYTF	TGTGCCAGCAGCCCCCGGACAGGGAACTATGGCTACACCTTC
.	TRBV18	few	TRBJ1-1	CASSPHGDTEAFF	TGTGCCAGCTCACCACATGGAGACACTGAAGCTTTCTTT
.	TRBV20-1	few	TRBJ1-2	CSATLFNGWLYGYTF	TGCAGTGCTACCCTCTTCAACGGATGGCTCTATGGCTACACCTTC
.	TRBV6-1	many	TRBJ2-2	CASSFYTGELFF	TGTGCCAGCAGTTTTTACACCGGGGAGCTGTTTTTT
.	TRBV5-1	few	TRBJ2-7	CASSYEQYF	TGCGCCAGCAGCTACGAGCAGTACTTC
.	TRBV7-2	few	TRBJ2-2	CASSLNPSIGELFF	TGTGCCAGCAGCTTAAATCCTTCTATCGGGGAGCTGTTTTTT
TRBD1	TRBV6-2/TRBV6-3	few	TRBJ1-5	CASSYSATGRVQPQHF	TGTGCCAGCAGTTACTCGGCGACAGGGCGAGTTCAGCCCCAGCATTTT
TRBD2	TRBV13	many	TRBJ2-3	CASSSLAGVGVADTQYF	TGTGCCAGCAGCTCACTAGCGGGAGTTGGAGTTGCAGATACGCAGTATTTT
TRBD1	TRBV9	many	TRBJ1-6	CASSGRDRNSPLHF	TGTGCCAGCAGCGGCCGGGACAGGAACTCACCCCTCCACTTT
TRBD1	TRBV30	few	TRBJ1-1	CAWGPMTGGTEAFF	TGTGCCTGGGGACCCATGACAGGGGGTACTGAAGCTTTCTTT
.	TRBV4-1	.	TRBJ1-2	CASSQDPRSGGYTF	TGCGCCAGCAGCCAAGATCCCAGGTCCGGTGGCTACACCTTC